A selection of T cell receptor beta chains follows, all from one sample in a study of T cell repertoires in cytomegalovirus infection. Via MiXCR, TCRdb re-called the reads, giving one row per CDR3 protein. The data hold around 530,000 distinct CDR3 sequences, with about 25% observed a single time. Sequencing was carried out using PBMCs. These receptor sequences come from a human donor in good health (CMV status not recorded). Some clones in this sample may be carry-over from other donors' samples. The CDR3 runs from the conserved cysteine through the conserved F or W. D genes are given only for firm matches. Size values are once, few and many counts, or a class for expanded clones, and some rows have none.

>.|few|TRBV5-4|TRBJ1-2
TGTGCCAGCAGCTTGGGGGGCACAACTAACTATGGCTACACCTTC
CASSLGGTTNYGYTF
>.|many|TRBV7-2|TRBJ1-3
TGTGCCAGCAGCCGATCGCGGGCAGGCCGAGCAGGAAACACCATATATTTT
CASSRSRAGRAGNTIYF
>TRBD2|.|TRBV5-5|TRBJ2-3
TGTGCCAGCAGCCCTGGGGCTAGCGGGAGTCATAGGGATACGCAGTATTTT
CASSPGASGSHRDTQYF
>.|.|TRBV6-2/TRBV6-3|TRBJ2-2
TGTGCCAGCAGTCCGCTGGCCGGGACCAGAGGGGAGCTGTTTTTT
CASSPLAGTRGELFF
>.|.|TRBV18|TRBJ1-1
TGTGCCAGCTCACCACCGGGACGGATAAACACTGAAGCTTTCTTT
CASSPPGRINTEAFF
>TRBD2|few|TRBV12-3/TRBV12-4|TRBJ2-1
TGTGCCAGCAGTTACCCCGCGGGAGAAAACAATGAGCAGTTCTTC
CASSYPAGENNEQFF
>TRBD2|many|TRBV7-8|TRBJ2-1
TGTGCCAGCAGCTCTACTAGCGGGAGTTCGAATGAGCAGTTCTTC
CASSSTSGSSNEQFF
>TRBD2|few|TRBV6-2/TRBV6-3|TRBJ2-1
TGTGCCAGCAGTTACAGCTGGACTAGCAACGATGAGCAGTTCTTC
CASSYSWTSNDEQFF
>.|many|TRBV24-1|TRBJ2-3
TGTGCCACCAGGTTTAGCGGAAGACCCACAGATACGCAGTATTTT
CATRFSGRPTDTQYF
>TRBD2|.|TRBV6-5|TRBJ2-7
TGTGCCAGCAGTTCCCGCCCTCTTACTAGCGGGCAGGCCTACGAGCAGTACTTC
CASSSRPLTSGQAYEQYF
>TRBD1|few|TRBV5-1|TRBJ1-2
TGCGCCAGCAGCTATTCGGGACAGGGGGCAGTTGGCTACACCTTC
CASSYSGQGAVGYTF
>TRBD1|.|TRBV12-3/TRBV12-4|TRBJ1-2
TGTGCCAGCAGTCTCGCCGACAGGGTTCATGGCTACACCTTC
CASSLADRVHGYTF
>TRBD1|.|TRBV30|TRBJ2-1
TGTGCCTGGGACGGACAGGGGGTCTACAATGAGCAGTTCTTC
CAWDGQGVYNEQFF
>.|few|TRBV29-1|TRBJ2-2
TGCAGCGTGTTGGGACTGGCCACCGGGGAGCTGTTTTTT
CSVLGLATGELFF
>TRBD1|.|TRBV6-2/TRBV6-3|TRBJ1-2
TGTGCCAGCAGTGAAGGACAGGGAGTAGGTGGCTACACCTTC
CASSEGQGVGGYTF
>.|.|TRBV7-9|TRBJ2-7
TGTGCCAGCAGCTTCTTAGGGGGCTACGAGCAGTACTTC
CASSFLGGYEQYF
>.|.|TRBV5-6|TRBJ1-3
TGTGCCAGCAGCCCGGAAGGCATCTCTGGAAACACCATATATTTT
CASSPEGISGNTIYF
>TRBD1|.|TRBV6-6|TRBJ1-1
TGTGCCAGCAGTGACCAGACAGGGTCCACTGAAGCTTTCTTT
CASSDQTGSTEAFF
>TRBD2|.|TRBV10-3|TRBJ2-1
TGTGCCATCAGTGTTCTAGCGGGGGGGACCTACAATGAGCAGTTCTTC
CAISVLAGGTYNEQFF
>.|few|TRBV6-2/TRBV6-3|TRBJ2-7
TGTGCCAGCAGAGAGTCGAGCTACGAGCAGTACTTC
CASRESSYEQYF
>.|few|TRBV19|TRBJ2-2
TGTGCCAGCCAGCGGCAGACGGACACCGGGGAGCTGTTTTTT
CASQRQTDTGELFF
>.|few|TRBV12-3/TRBV12-4|TRBJ1-4
TGTGCCAGCAGTTTTGGAGGAGCTAATGAAAAACTGTTTTTT
CASSFGGANEKLFF
>TRBD1|few|TRBV11-2|TRBJ2-1
TGTGCCAGCAGCTTATCGACAGGGAAAAATGAGCAGTTCTTC
CASSLSTGKNEQFF
>.|many|TRBV28|TRBJ2-7
TGTGCCAGCAGTTTATACTCCTACGAGCAGTACTTC
CASSLYSYEQYF
>.|many|TRBV7-2|TRBJ2-3
TGTGCCAGCAGCTCAGTGCGGATCACAGATACGCAGTATTTT
CASSSVRITDTQYF
>.|.|TRBV7-2|TRBJ1-2
TGTGCCAGCAGCTTTGGACGGCTCGATGGCTACACCTTC
CASSFGRLDGYTF
>.|.|TRBV6-1|TRBJ2-1
TGTGCCAGCAGTGAAGGCGGCTGGCGCTTGGGGAATGAGCAGTTCTTC
CASSEGGWRLGNEQFF
>TRBD1|.|TRBV12-3/TRBV12-4|TRBJ2-7
TGTGCCAGCAGCCCAACAGGGGCCCGAAACGCGCAGTACTTC
CASSPTGARNAQYF
>TRBD2|.|TRBV12-3/TRBV12-4|TRBJ2-5
TGTGCCAGCAGTCGCGGACTAGCGGGGCAAGAGACCCAGTACTTC
CASSRGLAGQETQYF
>TRBD1|few|TRBV24-1|TRBJ1-1
TGTGCCACCAGTGATTCGGTCGGGACAGGGGGAACTGAAGCTTTCTTT
CATSDSVGTGGTEAFF
>.|many|TRBV7-2|TRBJ1-5
TGTGCCAGCAGCTTCAAGGGGGACTGGGGCAATCAGCCCCAGCATTTT
CASSFKGDWGNQPQHF
>.|few|TRBV5-1|TRBJ2-1
TGCGCCAGCAGCGTTGTTCCCTACAATGAGCAGTTCTTC
CASSVVPYNEQFF
>TRBD2|few|TRBV6-2/TRBV6-3|TRBJ2-4
TGTGCCAGCAGGGCCGGACTAGCGGGAGGAAGAACCTTAGCCAAAAACATTCAGTACTTC
CASRAGLAGGRTLAKNIQYF
>.|.|TRBV20-1|TRBJ1-3
TGCAGTGCCGAAGGAGACGGGTCTGGAAACACCATATATTTT
CSAEGDGSGNTIYF
>.|few|TRBV6-5|TRBJ2-2
TGTGCCAGCAGTTACTCGACCACTTTTGATACGGGCGGGGAGCTGTTTTTT
CASSYSTTFDTGGELFF
>TRBD2|few|TRBV11-2|TRBJ2-5
TGTGCCAGCAGCTTAGATTTGGGTCTAGCGGGAGAAGAGACCCAGTACTTC
CASSLDLGLAGEETQYF
>TRBD2|many|TRBV7-2|TRBJ2-3
TGTGCCAGCACCCCAACCGCGGGAGCGGGAGCAGATACGCAGTATTTT
CASTPTAGAGADTQYF
>.|.|TRBV28|TRBJ1-2
TGTGCCAGCAGTTTAATGACGGCGAACTATGGCTACACCTTC
CASSLMTANYGYTF
>TRBD1|.|TRBV5-6|TRBJ2-2
TGTGCCAGCAGCATGAGGGACAGAAAATTTACCGGGGAGCTGTTTTTT
CASSMRDRKFTGELFF
>.|.|TRBV2|TRBJ1-6
TGTGCCAGCAAGCCGGACAGTATCTATAATTCACCCCTCCACTTT
CASKPDSIYNSPLHF
>.|.|TRBV20-1|TRBJ1-1
TGCAGTGCTAGTGGGGGAAGAGGTTGGAGCACTGAAGCTTTCTTT
CSASGGRGWSTEAFF
>TRBD1|few|TRBV29-1|TRBJ1-1
TGCAGCGTCCTACAGGGGGCGGGGGACACTGAAGCTTTCTTT
CSVLQGAGDTEAFF
>TRBD2|.|TRBV19|TRBJ2-1
TGTGCCAGTACCCCCACGGGACTAGCGGCCTCCAATGAGCAGTTCTTC
CASTPTGLAASNEQFF